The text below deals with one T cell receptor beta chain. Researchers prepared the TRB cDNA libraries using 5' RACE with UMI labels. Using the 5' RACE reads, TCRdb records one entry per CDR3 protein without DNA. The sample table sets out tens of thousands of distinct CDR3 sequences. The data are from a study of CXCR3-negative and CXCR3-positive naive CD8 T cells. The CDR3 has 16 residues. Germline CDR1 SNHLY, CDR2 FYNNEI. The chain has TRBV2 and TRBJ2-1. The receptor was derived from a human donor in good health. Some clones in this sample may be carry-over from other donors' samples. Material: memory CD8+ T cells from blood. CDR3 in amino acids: CASSEVGDYSYNEQFF.